One sample yielded the 12 T cell receptor beta chains listed below, sequenced in a study of T-cell memory formation after mild COVID-19. In TCRdb, the 5' RACE reads were re-called with MiXCR into one record per CDR3 protein. The table records 300,000 to 400,000 distinct CDR3 sequences, around 20% of them present only once. Sequences were obtained from PBMCs or a T cell subset sorted from them (not recorded which). All receptors derive from an adult woman who had mild COVID-19 (a few samples of this study predate the infection). Cell type and time point are not known.

The V and J genes are TRBV28 and TRBJ2-2; D gene unclear. CDR3 size: 16 residues. Germline values: CDR1 MDHEN, CDR2 SYDVKM. Trimming took 5 bases from V and 6 from J, leaving 19 bases between them. In nucleotides, the CDR3 is TGTGCCAGCAGTGCCCCGTTTGAAGTAAGGGCCGGGGAGCTGTTTTTT. This gives the protein CASSAPFEVRAGELFF.

This clonotype was counted between two and nine times. CDR3 coding DNA: TGTGCCAGCAGCCCCAGGGGGCGTAGCAATCAGCCCCAGCATTTT. It translates to CASSPRGRSNQPQHF. V is TRBV2 and J is TRBJ1-5; TRBD1 matches at 8 bases. J lost 0 bases, V lost 6 bases, and 4 bases had no gene match. The CDR3 has 15 amino acids. In germline, CDR1 is SNHLY, CDR2 FYNNEI.

The gene calls are TRBV4-3 and TRBJ2-1; 7 positions agree with TRBD2. Germline-derived CDR1 and CDR2 are LGHNA and YSLEER. With V trimmed by 4 bases and J by 6 bases, 12 bases remained unmatched. The CDR3 spans 16 residues. The CDR3 DNA reads TGCGCCAGCAGCCCCAGCGGGGCGGGAGCCCGCAATGAGCAGTTCTTC. It codes for CASSPSGAGARNEQFF.

The chain is built from TRBV12-3 or TRBV12-4 and TRBJ2-2; tentatively, D is TRBD1 or TRBD2 (5 bases each). This CDR3 is 14 amino acids long. V lost 0 bases and J 4 bases, leaving 6 bases between the germline ends. The CDR3 spells CASSLAGPTGELFF. The CDR3 bases are TGTGCCAGCAGTTTAGCGGGACCCACCGGGGAGCTGTTTTTT.

V gene TRBV6-4 combines with J gene TRBJ1-1, with TRBD1 identical over 9 bases. With 3 bases clipped from V and 8 bases from J, the junction kept 10 bases outside the gene matches. The length of the CDR3 is 15 residues. Germline V CDR1 and CDR2: MRHNA, SNTAGT. Here the CDR3 reads CASSESGTGYREAFF. CDR3 bases: TGTGCCAGCAGTGAGTCCGGGACAGGGTACCGAGAAGCTTTCTTT.

This clonotype has a handful of counts. The J gene is TRBJ2-2, the V gene TRBV9; D remains ambiguous. Trimming shortened V by 1 base and J by 8 bases, and 12 bases separated the two germline ends. CDR1 and CDR2 from the germline V gene are SGDLS and YYNGEE. This CDR3 spans 14 amino acids. CDR3 coding DNA: TGTGCCAGCAGCGTAAGCCTGACTCCTGGGGAGCTGTTTTTT. Protein sequence: CASSVSLTPGELFF. Variable domain in full (rest from reference TRBV9 and TRBJ2-2): DSGVTQTPKHLITATGQRVTLRCSPRSGDLSVYWYQQSLDQGLQFLIQYYNGEERAKGNILERFSAQQFPDLHSELNLSSLELGDSALYFCASSVSLTPGELFFGEGSRLTVL.

The chain has TRBV7-9 and TRBJ2-7; the D gene could be TRBD1 or TRBD2 (5 bases each). V lost 5 bases and J lost 7, with 15 bases in between. CDR3 size: 13 residues. Germline CDR1 reads SEHNR; CDR2 reads FQNEAQ (reference sequence). The CDR3 sequence is CASSGAPRGEQYF. The DNA of the CDR3 is TGTGCCAGCAGCGGCGCGCCGAGGGGAGAGCAGTACTTC.

This clonotype was counted only a few times. The V call is TRBV20-1, the J call TRBJ1-1; D is undetermined. Germline-derived CDR1 and CDR2 are DFQATT and SNEGSKA (reference sequence). Trimming removed 3 bases at V and 8 bases at J, with 13 bases between. This CDR3 region has 12 residues. The CDR3 sequence: CSASPQDLEAFF. CDR3 coding DNA: TGCAGTGCTAGTCCCCAGGATCTCGAAGCTTTCTTT.

The CDR3 spells CASSEWGPANQPQHF. The DNA of the CDR3 is TGTGCCAGCAGCGAATGGGGGCCGGCAAATCAGCCCCAGCATTTT. V usage is TRBV5-6 and J usage is TRBJ1-5; TRBD1 is a possible D gene (6 bases). Trimming shortened V by 4 bases and J by 4 bases, and 15 bases separated the two germline ends. The CDR3 extends over 15 amino acids. Germline lookup yields CDR1 SGHDT and CDR2 YYEEEE. Variable domain in full (rest from reference TRBV5-6 and TRBJ1-5): DAGVTQSPTHLIKTRGQQVTLRCSPKSGHDTVSWYQQALGQGPQFIFQYYEEEERQRGNFPDRFSGHQFPNYSSELNVNALLLGDSALYLCASSEWGPANQPQHFGDGTRLSIL.

V usage is TRBV7-2 and J usage is TRBJ1-1; TRBD1 is a possible D gene (5 bases). The CDR3 consists of 16 residues. Per the germline V gene, CDR1 is SGHTA and CDR2 is FQGNSA. The germline V and J ends were trimmed by 1 base and 1 base, with 13 bases remaining between them. This CDR3 reads CASSLEVGRKNTEAFF. The DNA for the CDR3 is TGTGCCAGCAGCTTAGAGGTGGGGCGGAAGAACACTGAAGCTTTCTTT.

This chain links TRBV12-3 or TRBV12-4 with TRBJ2-1, with 9 bases lining up with TRBD1. This CDR3 spans 17 amino acids. The V segment lost 6 bases and the J segment 0 bases; nucleotides outside the gene matches: 9. Here the CDR3 reads CASRPGQGKSSYNEQFF. In DNA form, the CDR3 reads TGTGCCAGCAGGCCAGGACAGGGGAAAAGCTCCTACAATGAGCAGTTCTTC.

This clonotype has a count of ten or more. DNA of the CDR3: TGTGCCAGCAGTCGGTACGCGGGGGGGGAGACCCAGTACTTC. This codes for CASSRYAGGETQYF. This chain connects TRBV6-1 to TRBJ2-5; 9 nucleotides match TRBD2. J lost 5 bases, V lost 5 bases, and 6 bases had no gene match. This CDR3 comprises 14 residues. Germline loops: CDR1 MNHNS, CDR2 SASEGT.